This T cell receptor (beta chain) was identified during a study of blood T cell repertoires in COVID-19. Under the authors' procedure: Nucleated cell counts were estimated from reference gene primer amplification. The data were produced by immunoSEQ multiplex PCR, yet TCRdb's version contains in-frame clones alone and is incomplete. V, J and clone size were drawn from that table, and D and trimming were deduced from the DNA. The data hold about 250,000 clones, with roughly 84% observed a single time. This clonotype was obtained from a woman in her thirties or forties who had recovered from COVID-19. The sample consisted of peripheral blood.

CDR3: CASSETSGGATQYF. For the CDR3, the DNA is TGTGCCAGCAGCGAAACTAGCGGGGGCGCTACCCAGTACTTC. The genes are TRBV7-2 and TRBJ2-5; TRBD2 matches 11 bases. In germline, CDR1 is SGHTA, CDR2 FQGNSA. The ends lost 5 bases at V and 8 bases at J; junction bases unmatched: 7. The CDR3 contains 14 residues. Variable domain in full (rest from reference TRBV7-2 and TRBJ2-5): GAGVSQSPSNKVTEKGKDVELRCDPISGHTALYWYRQSLGQGLEFLIYFQGNSAPDKSGLPSDRFSAERTGGSVSTLTIQRTQQEDSAVYLCASSETSGGATQYFGPGTRLLVL.